The sequence of this TCR beta chain was determined in a study of tumor-infiltrating lymphocytes in primary liver carcinoma. For the study at large: The cohort included men and women aged 30 to 69 years. The yield of productive TCRbeta reads per sample was roughly 3.65 to 7.13 million and was similar across tissue types. Study-wide findings and caveats: Tumor top-250-clone fractions significantly exceeded those of blood (p = 0.039).

The tissue used was unsorted bulk material of 20-30 mg. RNA and DNA were co-extracted from it with the AllPrep DNA/RNA mini kit. Infection with HBV was chronic in patients; they were treatment-naive. The length of the CDR3 is 18 residues. Germline assignment: CDR1 ENHRY and CDR2 SYGVKD. Starting from approximately 0.45 ug of total RNA, TCR beta cDNA was produced with a primer in the constant region. Libraries of TCR beta came from three nested multiplex PCR rounds with slightly modified ARM-PCR. Each of the first two PCR rounds ran approximately 9 cycles with TRBV1-TRBV30 forward and C-beta reverse primers. MiXCR, run by TCRdb on the multiplex PCR reads, gives a single entry per CDR3 protein. The table includes more than 40,000 distinct CDR3 sequences, 60% to 85% detected once. For this clonotype: The antigen is undetermined. Mismatch with germline at one junction end may stem from a read error.

The J gene is TRBJ2-3, the V gene TRBV10-3; D not certain. The clonotype comes from a man aged 35 to 55 with primary liver carcinoma and hepatitis B virus infection. Source material: liver tumor tissue from sampling region 5. Subset of the sample: tumor region T5, tumor centre. DNA of the CDR3: TGTGCCATCAGTGAGTCGTTTTCAGGATCACAACTCATAGATACGCGGTATTTT. It is translated as CAISESFSGSQLIDTRYF.